One and the same sample provided the 19 T cell receptor beta chains below, sequenced in a study of blood T cell repertoires in COVID-19. Sequenced by immunoSEQ multiplex PCR; TCRdb stores in-frame clones only, minus some. The table lists some 180,000 clones, roughly 76% of them singletons. Input material: peripheral blood. These receptors all come from a woman between 45 and 60 years old with active or convalescent COVID-19.

The chain joins TRBV4-2 to TRBJ2-7; D may be TRBD1 (6 bases). The CDR3 has 17 residues. Trimming shortened V by 3 bases and J by 3 bases, and 21 bases separated the two germline ends. The germline CDR1 and CDR2 sequences are LGHNA and YNFKEQ. CDR3 amino acids: CASSQDWTDEEGYEQYF. The CDR3 DNA is TGTGCCAGCAGCCAGGACTGGACAGATGAGGAAGGCTACGAGCAGTACTTC.

The CDR3 protein is CASNLLAGGQDTQYF. The CDR3 nucleotides are TGCGCCAGCAACCTCTTAGCGGGAGGGCAAGATACGCAGTATTTT. V gene TRBV5-1 combines with J gene TRBJ2-3; 11 bases are shared with TRBD2. J lost 5 bases, V lost 6 bases, and 8 bases had no gene match. Germline CDR1 SGHRS, CDR2 YFSETQ. The CDR3 contains 15 residues.

This rearrangement joins TRBV14 to TRBJ2-2; 11 bases line up with TRBD1. V gave up 3 bases and J gave up 6 bases; unmatched junction bases: 9. The germline V gene encodes CDR1 SGHDN and CDR2 FVKESK. The CDR3 has 17 amino acids. CDR3 sequence: CASSHFLGTGGAGELFF. CDR3 nucleotide sequence: TGTGCCAGCAGCCATTTTCTGGGGACAGGGGGAGCCGGGGAGCTGTTTTTT.

V is TRBV14 and J is TRBJ2-7, with unresolved D. CDR1 SGHDN and CDR2 FVKESK come from the germline V gene. The CDR3 runs to 9 residues. Trimming removed 4 bases from V and 12 bases from J, with 7 bases in between. CDR3 sequence: CASSRVLYF. As DNA, the CDR3 is TGTGCCAGCAGCCGAGTGTTGTACTTC.

The CDR3: CASRTGGGNSPLHF. CDR3 nucleotides: TGTGCCAGTAGGACAGGGGGAGGGAATTCACCCCTCCACTTT. The chain has TRBV19 and TRBJ1-6; 9 bases are shared with TRBD1. Germline-derived CDR1 and CDR2 are LNHDA and SQIVND (reference sequence). J gave up 7 bases and V 6 bases, and 4 bases lay outside the gene matches. The CDR3 runs 14 residues.

This chain joins TRBV24-1 and TRBJ1-5; 10 bases fit TRBD1. Germline CDR1 KGHDR, CDR2 SFDVKD. The junction had 5 bases not matched to a gene; V was cut back by 5 bases and J by 5 bases. The CDR3 runs to 15 residues. This chain's CDR3 is CATSGPGTGDQPQHF. The CDR3 DNA sequence: TGTGCCACCAGTGGGCCCGGGACAGGGGATCAGCCCCAGCATTTT.

The chain uses TRBV5-5 and TRBJ1-5, with D maybe TRBD1 (5 bases). The V end was cut by 4 bases, the J end by 5 bases, with 13 bases between. The CDR3 loop spans 14 amino acids. The V gene's germline CDR1 is SGHKS and CDR2 YYEKEE (reference sequence). The CDR3 sequence: CASSLAREDQPQHF. CDR3 coding DNA: TGTGCCAGCAGCCTGGCCAGGGAGGATCAGCCCCAGCATTTT.

This clone was recorded a few times. The V gene is TRBV5-1, the J gene TRBJ1-4, with D unclear. Trimming removed 1 base at V and 6 bases at J, with 7 bases between. CDR3 length: 13 residues. Germline V lookup: CDR1 SGHRS, CDR2 YFSETQ. In DNA, the CDR3 is TGCGCCAGCAGCTTGACTCTCGATGAAAAACTGTTTTTT. It specifies CASSLTLDEKLFF.

The rearrangement links TRBV10-1 to TRBJ2-7, with TRBD2 identical over 7 bases. With 3 bases clipped from V and 4 bases from J, the junction kept 6 bases outside the gene matches. This CDR3 is 14 amino acids long. Germline values: CDR1 WNHNN, CDR2 SYGVQD (reference sequence). The CDR3 loop reads CASSELLAQYEQYF. Written as DNA, the CDR3 is TGCGCCAGCAGTGAACTACTAGCGCAATACGAGCAGTACTTC.

The chain has TRBV5-1 and TRBJ1-2; no clear D. CDR3 length: 15 residues. V was shortened by 0 bases and J by 8 bases, with 17 bases between the two germline ends. Looked up from germline, CDR1 is SGHRS and CDR2 is YFSETQ. CDR3 amino acids: CASSLESGTSGGYTF. The CDR3 coding sequence is TGCGCCAGCAGCTTGGAAAGCGGCACCTCTGGGGGCTACACCTTC.

This clone was observed once. The DNA of the CDR3 is TGTGCCAGCAGCTTAGGGACAGCAAATACCCTCCACTTT. Its protein is CASSLGTANTLHF. The chain links TRBV7-2 to TRBJ1-6; possible D gene TRBD1, 6 bases. CDR1 and CDR2 from the germline V gene are SGHTA and FQGNSA. Trimming removed 1 base from V and 14 bases from J, with 12 bases in between. CDR3 length: 13 amino acids.

J is TRBJ2-7 and V is TRBV5-6; D unresolved. The V and J ends lost 2 bases and 0 bases respectively, with 12 bases between them. CDR3 length: 15 residues. Looked up from germline, CDR1 is SGHDT and CDR2 is YYEEEE. The CDR3 sequence: CASSFSSRRSYEQYF. CDR3 sequence (DNA): TGTGCCAGCAGCTTCTCATCCAGGCGCTCCTACGAGCAGTACTTC. Together with reference TRBV5-6 and TRBJ2-7, the CDR3 gives the full variable domain: DAGVTQSPTHLIKTRGQQVTLRCSPKSGHDTVSWYQQALGQGPQFIFQYYEEEERQRGNFPDRFSGHQFPNYSSELNVNALLLGDSALYLCASSFSSRRSYEQYFGPGTRLTVT.

This chain joins TRBV29-1 and TRBJ1-1, with D uncertain. Germline-derived CDR1 and CDR2 are SQVTM and ANQGSEA. The CDR3 consists of 13 residues. V lost 4 bases and J lost 3, with 12 bases in between. The chain's CDR3 is CSVAPSRDTEAFF. In DNA form, the CDR3 reads TGCAGCGTTGCCCCCTCCCGGGACACTGAAGCTTTCTTT.

This clone was recorded once. The chain combines TRBV27 with TRBJ2-3; D is possibly TRBD1 (5 bases). V lost 4 bases and J 0 bases, leaving 17 bases between the germline ends. The CDR3 totals 17 residues. CDR1 and CDR2 (germline): MNHEY, SMNVEV (reference sequence). The CDR3 nucleotides are TGTGCCAGCAGTTCTTACCTAGGGGTTTCTAGCACAGATACGCAGTATTTT. Translation gives CASSSYLGVSSTDTQYF.

The chain is built from TRBV7-2 and TRBJ2-1, with D possibly TRBD2 on 5 matching bases. CDR1 SGHTA and CDR2 FQGNSA come from the germline V gene. The CDR3 spans 14 residues. The V end lost 1 base, the J end lost 4 bases, and 8 bases lay between the germline ends. The CDR3 region is CASSLESGYNEQFF. CDR3 coding DNA: TGTGCCAGCAGCTTAGAGAGCGGATACAATGAGCAGTTCTTC.

This chain uses TRBV5-8 with TRBJ1-1; TRBD1 might be the D (5 bases). Trimming took 2 bases from V and 1 from J, leaving 18 bases between them. The germline V gene has CDR1 SGHTS and CDR2 YDEGEE. The CDR3 runs to 17 residues. The CDR3 sequence is CASSFEGQGRSNTEAFF. The CDR3 DNA follows: TGTGCCAGCAGCTTCGAAGGACAAGGAAGGTCGAACACTGAAGCTTTCTTT.

The rearrangement joins TRBV2 to TRBJ2-1; a weak D match, TRBD1 (6 bases). Per germline, CDR1 SNHLY and CDR2 FYNNEI. The CDR3 sequence is 16 residues long. The V end lost 5 bases, the J end lost 9 bases, and 23 bases lay between the germline ends. The CDR3 spells CASSLHTPDSGSEQFF. DNA of the CDR3: TGTGCCAGCAGTCTACATACCCCGGACAGTGGGTCTGAGCAGTTCTTC. The complete variable domain, with remaining parts taken from reference TRBV2 and TRBJ2-1, reads EPEVTQTPSHQVTQMGQEVILRCVPISNHLYFYWYRQILGQKVEFLVSFYNNEISEKSEIFDDQFSVERPDGSNFTLKIRSTKLEDSAMYFCASSLHTPDSGSEQFFGPGTRLTVL.

This clone was counted between two and nine times. The V and J genes are TRBV15 and TRBJ2-5; tentative D call: TRBD1 (6 bases). CDR1 is LNHNV and CDR2 is YYDKDF in the germline V gene (reference sequence). V dropped 2 bases and J dropped 1 base, with 14 bases sitting between them. The CDR3 totals 16 residues. The CDR3 here is CATSRPDRTIQETQYF. CDR3 bases: TGTGCCACCAGCAGACCCGACAGGACAATCCAAGAGACCCAGTACTTC.

The V and J genes are TRBV6-2 or TRBV6-3 and TRBJ2-1, with TRBD1 identical over 9 bases. The germline V gene has CDR1 MNHEY and CDR2 SVGEGT. The CDR3 totals 16 residues. The V segment lost 0 bases and the J segment 8 bases; nucleotides outside the gene matches: 8. Written as DNA, the CDR3 is TGTGCCAGCAGTTACTCGTTGACAGGGGGATTTGATGAGCAGTTCTTC. This gives the protein CASSYSLTGGFDEQFF.